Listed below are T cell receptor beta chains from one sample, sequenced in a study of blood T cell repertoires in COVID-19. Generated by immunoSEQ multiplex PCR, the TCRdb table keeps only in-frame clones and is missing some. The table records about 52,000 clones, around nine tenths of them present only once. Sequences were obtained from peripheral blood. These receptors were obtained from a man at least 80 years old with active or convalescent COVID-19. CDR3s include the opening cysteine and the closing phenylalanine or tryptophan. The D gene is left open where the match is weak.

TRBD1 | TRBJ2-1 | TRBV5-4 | CASRPDRFHSYNEQFF | TGTGCCAGCAGACCGGACAGGTTCCACTCCTACAATGAGCAGTTCTTC
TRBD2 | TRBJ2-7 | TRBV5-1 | CASSLTSGRVYEQYF | TGCGCCAGCAGCTTGACTAGCGGGAGAGTCTACGAGCAGTACTTC
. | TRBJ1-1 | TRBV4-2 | CASSQGGREAFF | TGTGCCAGCAGCCAAGGGGGCCGTGAAGCTTTCTTT
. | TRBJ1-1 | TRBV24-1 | CATSDSGTEAFF | TGTGCCACCAGTGATTCCGGCACTGAAGCTTTCTTT
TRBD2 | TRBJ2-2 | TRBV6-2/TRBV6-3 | CASSQFSGSLGGELFF | TGTGCCAGCAGTCAGTTTAGCGGGAGCCTGGGCGGGGAGCTGTTTTTT
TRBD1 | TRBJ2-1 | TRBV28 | CASTEGTGYNEQFF | TGTGCCAGCACAGAAGGGACAGGGTACAATGAGCAGTTCTTC
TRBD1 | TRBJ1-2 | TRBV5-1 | CASSGIPGQILNYGYTF | TGCGCCAGCAGCGGAATACCGGGACAGATTCTTAACTATGGCTACACCTTC
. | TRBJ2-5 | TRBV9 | CASSVSGRAPGVETQYF | TGTGCCAGCAGCGTATCAGGGCGTGCCCCGGGGGTAGAGACCCAGTACTTC
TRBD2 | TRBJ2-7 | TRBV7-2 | CASSLEASGGPRYF | TGTGCCAGCAGCTTAGAGGCTAGCGGGGGGCCCCGGTACTTC
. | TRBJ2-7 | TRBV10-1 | CASSESLGRPEQYF | TGCGCCAGCAGTGAGTCGCTGGGCAGGCCCGAGCAGTACTTC
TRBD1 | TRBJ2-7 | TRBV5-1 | CASSLEGTGSLSYEQYF | TGCGCCAGCAGCTTGGAAGGGACAGGGTCCCTCTCCTACGAGCAGTACTTC
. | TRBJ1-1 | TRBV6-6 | CASSSIGRVQGTEAFF | TGTGCCAGCAGTTCAATCGGTCGGGTCCAGGGGACTGAAGCTTTCTTT
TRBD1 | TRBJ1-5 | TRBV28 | CASSRLQGGQPQHF | TGTGCCAGCAGTCGATTACAGGGGGGTCAGCCCCAGCATTTT
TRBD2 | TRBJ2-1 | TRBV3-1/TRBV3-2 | CASSLERGLYNEQFF | TGTGCCAGCAGCTTGGAGCGGGGGTTATACAATGAGCAGTTCTTC